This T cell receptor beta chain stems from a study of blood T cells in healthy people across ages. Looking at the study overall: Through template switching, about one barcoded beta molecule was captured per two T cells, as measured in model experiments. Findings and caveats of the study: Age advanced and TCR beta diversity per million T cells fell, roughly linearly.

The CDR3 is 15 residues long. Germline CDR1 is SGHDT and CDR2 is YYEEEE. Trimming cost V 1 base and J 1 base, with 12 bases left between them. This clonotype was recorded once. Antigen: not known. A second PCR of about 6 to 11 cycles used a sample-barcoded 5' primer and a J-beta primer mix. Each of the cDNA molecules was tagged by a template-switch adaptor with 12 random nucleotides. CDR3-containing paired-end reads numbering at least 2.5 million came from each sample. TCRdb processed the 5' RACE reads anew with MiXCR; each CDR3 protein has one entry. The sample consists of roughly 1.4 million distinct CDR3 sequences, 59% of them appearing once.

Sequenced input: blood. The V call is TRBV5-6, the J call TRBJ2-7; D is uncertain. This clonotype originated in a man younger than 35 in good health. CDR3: CASSLKGAGSYEQYF. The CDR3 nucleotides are TGTGCCAGCAGCTTGAAGGGTGCCGGATCCTACGAGCAGTACTTC.